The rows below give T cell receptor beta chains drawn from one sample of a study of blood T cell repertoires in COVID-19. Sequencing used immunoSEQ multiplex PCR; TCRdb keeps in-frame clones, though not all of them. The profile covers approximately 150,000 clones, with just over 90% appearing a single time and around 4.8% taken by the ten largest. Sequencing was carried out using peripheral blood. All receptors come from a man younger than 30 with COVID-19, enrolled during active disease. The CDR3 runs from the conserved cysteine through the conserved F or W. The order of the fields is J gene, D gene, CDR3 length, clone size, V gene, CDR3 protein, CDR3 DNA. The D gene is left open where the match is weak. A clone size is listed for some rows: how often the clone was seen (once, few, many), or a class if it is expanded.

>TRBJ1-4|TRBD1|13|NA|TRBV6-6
CASSYRGQEKLLF
TGTGCCAGCAGTTATCGCGGACAGGAAAAACTGCTTTTT
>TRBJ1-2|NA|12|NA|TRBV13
CASSLSGNGYTF
TGTGCCAGCAGCTTATCAGGGAATGGCTACACCTTC
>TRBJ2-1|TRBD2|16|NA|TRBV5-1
CASSTGLAGVGNEQFF
TGCGCCAGCAGCACCGGACTAGCGGGAGTTGGTAATGAGCAGTTCTTC
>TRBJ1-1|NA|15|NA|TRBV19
CASSQQGGLNTEAFF
TGTGCCAGTAGCCAACAGGGTGGGTTGAACACTGAAGCTTTCTTT
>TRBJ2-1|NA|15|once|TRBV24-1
CATSEVRGFYNEQFF
TGTGCCACCAGTGAGGTCAGGGGATTTTACAATGAGCAGTTCTTC
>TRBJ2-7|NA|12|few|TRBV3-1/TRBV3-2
CASSQEGHEQYF
TGTGCCAGCAGCCAAGAGGGCCACGAGCAGTACTTC
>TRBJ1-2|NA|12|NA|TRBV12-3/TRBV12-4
CASSFGRDGYTF
TGTGCCAGCAGTTTCGGCAGGGATGGCTACACCTTC
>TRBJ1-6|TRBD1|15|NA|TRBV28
CASSLTGTGGSPLHF
TGTGCCAGCAGCCTAACCGGGACAGGGGGGTCACCCCTCCACTTT
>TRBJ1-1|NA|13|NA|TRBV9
CASSVEEGQEAFF
TGTGCCAGCAGCGTAGAGGAGGGGCAGGAAGCTTTCTTT
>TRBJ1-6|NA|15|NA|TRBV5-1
CASSLGDYYNSPLHF
TGCGCCAGCAGCTTAGGGGACTATTATAATTCACCCCTCCACTTT
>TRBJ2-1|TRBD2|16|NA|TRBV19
CASSTQLAGREGEQFF
TGTGCCAGTAGTACGCAACTAGCGGGACGGGAGGGTGAGCAGTTCTTC
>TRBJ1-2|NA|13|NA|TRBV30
CAFGQGRNYGYTF
TGTGCCTTCGGGCAGGGGCGAAACTATGGCTACACCTTC
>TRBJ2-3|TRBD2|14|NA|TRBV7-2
CASTRDYSTDTQYF
TGTGCCAGCACCAGGGACTACAGCACAGATACGCAGTATTTT
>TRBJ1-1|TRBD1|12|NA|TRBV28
CASRFDRAEAFF
TGTGCCAGCAGATTTGACAGGGCTGAAGCTTTCTTT
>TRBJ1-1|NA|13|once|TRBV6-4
CASSVREDTEAFF
TGTGCCAGCAGTGTCAGGGAGGACACTGAAGCTTTCTTT
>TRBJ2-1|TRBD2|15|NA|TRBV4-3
CASSPLAGGDNEQFF
TGCGCCAGCAGCCCACTAGCGGGAGGGGACAATGAGCAGTTCTTC
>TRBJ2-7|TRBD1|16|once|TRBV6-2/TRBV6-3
CASSGPGQGRKDEQYF
TGTGCCAGCAGTGGGCCGGGACAGGGACGGAAAGACGAGCAGTACTTC
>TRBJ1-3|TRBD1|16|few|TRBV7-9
CASSSGQAYSGNTIYF
TGTGCCAGCAGCTCCGGACAGGCTTACTCTGGAAACACCATATATTTT
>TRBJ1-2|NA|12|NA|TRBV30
CAWSKGVYGYTF
TGTGCCTGGAGTAAAGGGGTCTATGGCTACACCTTC
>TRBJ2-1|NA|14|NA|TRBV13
CASGDFSYYNEQFF
TGTGCCAGCGGGGACTTTTCATACTACAATGAGCAGTTCTTC
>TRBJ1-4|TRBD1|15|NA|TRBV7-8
CASSPTGAANEKLLF
TGTGCCAGCAGCCCGACAGGGGCGGCTAATGAAAAACTGCTTTTT
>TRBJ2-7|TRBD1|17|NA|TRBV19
CASSPGTGALQNYEQYF
TGTGCCAGTAGTCCCGGGACAGGGGCACTCCAAAACTACGAGCAGTACTTC
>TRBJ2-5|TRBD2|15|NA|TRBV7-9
CASSIPGGAEETQYF
TGTGCCAGCAGCATCCCCGGGGGGGCGGAGGAGACCCAGTACTTC
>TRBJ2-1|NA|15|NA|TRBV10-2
CASSPPGLVNNEQFF
TGCGCCAGCAGCCCACCGGGACTGGTTAACAATGAGCAGTTCTTC
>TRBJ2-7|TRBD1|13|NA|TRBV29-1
CSVAGQGVHEQYF
TGCAGCGTTGCGGGACAGGGGGTCCACGAGCAGTACTTC
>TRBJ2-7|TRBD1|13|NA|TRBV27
CASSLSPTGKQYF
TGTGCCAGCAGTTTATCCCCGACAGGGAAGCAGTACTTC
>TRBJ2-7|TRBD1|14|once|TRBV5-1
CASSPRDRVNEQYF
TGCGCCAGCAGCCCCCGGGACAGGGTCAACGAGCAGTACTTC
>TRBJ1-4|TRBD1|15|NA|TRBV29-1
CSASTGAATNEKLFF
TGCAGCGCCTCAACAGGGGCTGCAACTAATGAAAAACTGTTTTTT
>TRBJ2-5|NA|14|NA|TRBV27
CASSLRMQGQTQYF
TGTGCCAGCAGTCTGCGAATGCAGGGTCAGACCCAGTACTTC
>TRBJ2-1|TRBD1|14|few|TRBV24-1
CATTTGGSDNEQFF
TGTGCCACCACTACAGGGGGCTCCGACAATGAGCAGTTCTTC
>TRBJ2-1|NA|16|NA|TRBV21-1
CASSPHRDRVNDEQFF
TGTGCCAGCAGCCCGCACCGGGACAGGGTGAACGATGAGCAGTTCTTC
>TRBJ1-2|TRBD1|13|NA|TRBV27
CASSWTGNYGYTF
TGTGCCAGCAGTTGGACAGGCAACTATGGCTACACCTTC
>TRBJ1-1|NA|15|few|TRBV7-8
CASSTWAGAGTEAFF
TGTGCCAGCAGCACCTGGGCGGGCGCCGGGACTGAAGCTTTCTTT
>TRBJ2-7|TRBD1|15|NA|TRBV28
CASRSRQGARYEQYF
TGTGCCAGCAGATCCAGACAGGGGGCGAGGTACGAGCAGTACTTC
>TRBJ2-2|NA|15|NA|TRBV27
CASSFQGSNTGELFF
TGTGCCAGCAGTTTCCAGGGATCGAACACCGGGGAGCTGTTTTTT
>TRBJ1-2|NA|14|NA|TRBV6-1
CASSDRTDAGGYTF
TGTGCCAGCAGTGATCGTACGGACGCGGGGGGCTACACCTTC
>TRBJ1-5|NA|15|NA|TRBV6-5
CASSLDQGTNQPQHF
TGTGCCAGCAGTCTCGACCAGGGAACCAATCAGCCCCAGCATTTT
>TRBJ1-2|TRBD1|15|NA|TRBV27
CASSLRQGGAGGYTF
TGTGCCAGCAGTTTACGACAGGGAGGTGCGGGTGGCTACACCTTC
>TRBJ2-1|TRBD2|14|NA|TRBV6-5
CASSYGREGNEQFF
TGTGCCAGCAGTTACGGGCGGGAGGGCAATGAGCAGTTCTTC
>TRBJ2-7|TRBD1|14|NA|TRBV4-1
CASSSDRVSYEQYF
TGCGCCAGCAGCTCGGACAGGGTCTCCTACGAGCAGTACTTC
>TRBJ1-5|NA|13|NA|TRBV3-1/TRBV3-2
CASSQFNYQPQHF
TGTGCCAGCAGCCAGTTCAATTATCAGCCCCAGCATTTT
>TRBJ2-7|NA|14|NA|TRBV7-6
CASSLVTESYEQYF
TGTGCCAGCAGCTTAGTAACTGAATCCTACGAGCAGTACTTC
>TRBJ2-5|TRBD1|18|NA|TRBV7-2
CASSLALWAGGSGETQYF
TGTGCCAGCAGCTTAGCGCTCTGGGCAGGGGGAAGTGGAGAGACCCAGTACTTC
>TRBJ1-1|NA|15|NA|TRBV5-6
CASSFPTAMNTEAFF
TGTGCCAGCAGCTTTCCCACAGCTATGAACACTGAAGCTTTCTTT
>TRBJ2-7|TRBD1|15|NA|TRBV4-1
CASSHGRTGVAEQYF
TGCGCCAGCAGCCATGGTCGGACAGGGGTCGCCGAGCAGTACTTC
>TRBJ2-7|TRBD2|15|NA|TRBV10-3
CAIGLAGLSSYEQYF
TGTGCCATCGGCTTAGCGGGACTAAGCTCCTACGAGCAGTACTTC
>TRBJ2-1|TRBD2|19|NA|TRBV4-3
CASSQEWLAGASSYNEQFF
TGCGCCAGCAGCCAAGAGTGGCTAGCGGGAGCGAGCTCCTACAATGAGCAGTTCTTC
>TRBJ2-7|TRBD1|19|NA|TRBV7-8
CASSSYRGRGGVSSYEQYF
TGTGCCAGCAGCTCCTACAGGGGGCGAGGCGGGGTTAGCTCCTACGAGCAGTACTTC
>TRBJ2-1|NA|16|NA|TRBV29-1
CSVEGLGALSYNEQFF
TGCAGCGTTGAGGGGTTGGGGGCATTATCCTACAATGAGCAGTTCTTC
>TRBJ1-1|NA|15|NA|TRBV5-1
CASSLGETPNTEAFF
TGCGCCAGCAGCTTGGGGGAGACTCCTAACACTGAAGCTTTCTTT
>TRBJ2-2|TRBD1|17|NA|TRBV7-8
CASSSTPGQGNTGELFF
TGTGCCAGCAGCTCGACGCCGGGACAGGGGAACACCGGGGAGCTGTTTTTT
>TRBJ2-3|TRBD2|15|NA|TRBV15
CATSRVRLAIDTQYF
TGTGCCACCAGCAGAGTGAGACTAGCGATCGATACGCAGTATTTT
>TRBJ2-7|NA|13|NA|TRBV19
CASSIVPGDEQYF
TGTGCCAGTAGTATAGTTCCGGGGGACGAGCAGTACTTC
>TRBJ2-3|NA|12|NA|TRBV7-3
CASSTVSGSKYF
TGTGCCAGCAGCACGGTGAGCGGGTCGAAGTATTTT
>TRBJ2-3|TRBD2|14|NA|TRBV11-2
CASKVAGDTDTQYF
TGTGCCAGCAAAGTAGCGGGAGACACAGATACGCAGTATTTT
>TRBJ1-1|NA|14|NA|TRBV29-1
CSVGGRVANTEAFF
TGCAGCGTTGGGGGGCGGGTGGCAAACACTGAAGCTTTCTTT
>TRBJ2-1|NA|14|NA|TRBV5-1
CASRRESGYNEQFF
TGCGCCAGCAGAAGGGAGTCGGGGTACAATGAGCAGTTCTTC